Below are 28 T cell receptor beta chains sequenced from a single sample in a study of cytotoxic CD8 clonotypes in ibrutinib-treated CLL. Data came from immunoSEQ multiplex PCR; TCRdb stores just in-frame clones and leaves some out. The sample has some 15,000 clones, around 60% seen once; the top ten hold 40%. Sequencing was performed on PBMCs, taken before ibrutinib treatment. Receptor source: a human donor with chronic lymphocytic leukemia.

The chain employs TRBV18 and TRBJ1-5; weak D call: TRBD1 (5 bases). Trimming left V 3 bases short and J 3 bases short, with 15 bases between. This CDR3 has 16 amino acids. Germline assignment: CDR1 KGHSH and CDR2 LQKENI. Written as DNA, the CDR3 is TGTGCCAGCTCACCCCGACGGGGGACCCTCAATCAGCCCCAGCATTTT. This gives the protein CASSPRRGTLNQPQHF. The full variable domain, rest sourced from reference TRBV18 and TRBJ1-5, is NAGVMQNPRHLVRRRGQEARLRCSPMKGHSHVYWYRQLPEEGLKFMVYLQKENIIDESGMPKERFSAEFPKEGPSILRIQQVVRGDSAAYFCASSPRRGTLNQPQHFGDGTRLSIL.

This clone counts as medium-sized (0.01 to 0.1%). The rearrangement links TRBV19 to TRBJ1-2; the D is unclear. Trimming left V 1 base short and J 7 bases short, with 4 bases between. The CDR3 extends over 11 amino acids. Per germline, CDR1 LNHDA and CDR2 SQIVND (reference sequence). The CDR3 reads CASSIAAGYTF. CDR3 sequence (DNA): TGTGCCAGTAGTATAGCTGCTGGCTACACCTTC.

V gene TRBV7-9 combines with J gene TRBJ2-5, with D perhaps given as TRBD1 or TRBD2 (6 bases each). Deletions cut 3 bases from V and 5 bases from J, with 19 bases between. The CDR3 runs to 16 residues. Germline V gives CDR1 SEHNR, CDR2 FQNEAQ (reference sequence). The CDR3 reads CASSLPGLERGETQYF. In nucleotides, the CDR3 is TGTGCCAGCAGCTTGCCGGGACTTGAAAGGGGGGAGACCCAGTACTTC.

This chain links TRBV5-4 with TRBJ1-1; 7 bases are a match to TRBD1. V shed 2 bases, J shed 3 bases, and the junction held 1 base outside the gene matches. This CDR3 spans 13 amino acids. Germline V CDR1 and CDR2: SGHNT, YYREEE (reference sequence). The CDR3 is CASSFDRDTEAFF. CDR3 nucleotides: TGTGCCAGCAGCTTCGACAGGGACACTGAAGCTTTCTTT.

This clone turned up a few times. Other DNA sequences in the same sample also yield this CDR3. V is TRBV20-1 and J is TRBJ2-1; no clear D gene. The germline CDR1 and CDR2 sequences are DFQATT and SNEGSKA (reference sequence). CDR3 length: 11 residues. Trimming shortened V by 3 bases and J by 3 bases, and 3 bases separated the two germline ends. The CDR3 nucleotides are TGCAGTGCTAGGCTCTACAATGAGCAGTTCTTC. This gives the protein CSARLYNEQFF.

This chain joins TRBV4-1 and TRBJ1-3; possible D gene TRBD1, 5 bases. This CDR3 is 15 amino acids long. Per the germline V gene, CDR1 is MGHRA and CDR2 is YSYEKL. Trimming cost V 4 bases and J 0 bases, with 10 bases left between them. CDR3 in DNA: TGCGCCAGCAGCCTACTGGACAACTCTGGAAACACCATATATTTT. It codes for CASSLLDNSGNTIYF.

The rearrangement joins TRBV19 to TRBJ2-7, with a possible D match to TRBD2 (7 bases). V lost 5 bases and J 1 base, leaving 15 bases between the germline ends. The length of the CDR3 is 15 residues. Germline values: CDR1 LNHDA, CDR2 SQIVND (reference sequence). This chain's CDR3 is CASSLNREGSYEQYF. CDR3 bases: TGTGCCAGTAGTTTGAACAGGGAGGGATCCTACGAGCAGTACTTC.

Comments on this clone: At one boundary the junction diverges from the germline segment, which might be a read error. Other DNA variants within this sample encode the same CDR3. The chain couples TRBV10-3 to TRBJ2-3; D could derive from TRBD1 or TRBD2 (5 bases each). CDR1 is ENHRY, CDR2 SYGVKD, per germline. The CDR3 runs 15 residues. The CDR3 DNA reads TGTGCCATCAGTGAATCCGGACGGGGCACAGATACACAGTATTTT. Translated, it gives CAISESGRGTDTQYF.

V and J are TRBV4-1 and TRBJ2-1; D is ambiguous. CDR3 length equals 13 residues. Trimming took 5 bases from V and 7 from J, leaving 12 bases between them. Germline V lookup: CDR1 MGHRA, CDR2 YSYEKL. For the CDR3, the DNA is TGCGCCAGCAGCTCCCCGGCTAGGAATGAGCAGTTCTTC. Its translation is CASSSPARNEQFF.

V and J are TRBV10-3 and TRBJ1-2; D is ambiguous. The CDR3 sequence is 16 residues long. Trimming stripped 3 bases from V and 6 bases from J, with 20 bases between. Germline lookup yields CDR1 ENHRY and CDR2 SYGVKD. The CDR3 DNA reads TGTGCCATCAGTGAATCCATTGGGGAGAGGAGGGATGGCTACACCTTC. It translates to CAISESIGERRDGYTF.

The chain employs TRBV10-3 and TRBJ2-7; a weak D match, TRBD2 (6 bases). The CDR3 is 15 amino acids. Germline V gene lookup returns CDR1 ENHRY and CDR2 SYGVKD. V was cut by 3 bases and J by 0 bases, with 12 bases left in between. CDR3 region: CAISDWGVSSYEQYF. The CDR3 coding sequence is TGTGCCATCAGTGATTGGGGGGTAAGCTCCTACGAGCAGTACTTC.

This clone was detected only a few times. This same CDR3 is encoded by further DNA sequences in the sample. This sequence joins TRBV29-1 and TRBJ1-4; possible D gene TRBD1, 5 bases. V was pared by 6 bases and J by 5 bases, with 10 bases between. The CDR3 has 12 amino acids. Germline CDR1 SQVTM, CDR2 ANQGSEA. The CDR3 nucleotides are TGCAGCGTAGGGCAGGGAAATGAAAAACTGTTTTTT. It specifies CSVGQGNEKLFF.

The chain has TRBV2 and TRBJ1-1, with D hard to call. CDR1 is SNHLY, CDR2 FYNNEI, per germline. The CDR3 has 13 residues. Trimming pared 8 bases from V and 1 base from J, leaving 11 bases between. CDR3 sequence: CASSYQRNTEAFF. For the CDR3, the DNA is TGTGCCAGCTCCTACCAACGGAACACTGAAGCTTTCTTT.

The chain links TRBV11-3 to TRBJ2-2; TRBD2 aligns across 7 bases. The V and J ends lost 5 bases and 5 bases, in that order; junction bases with no gene match: 5. The CDR3 length is 14 residues. The germline gives CDR1 SGHNT, CDR2 YENEEA. CDR3 amino acids: CASSPGGSTGELFF. As DNA, the CDR3 is TGTGCCAGCAGCCCGGGGGGTTCAACCGGGGAGCTGTTTTTT.

This chain links TRBV27 with TRBJ1-5; D possibly corresponds to TRBD1 (5 bases). The germline CDR1 and CDR2 sequences are MNHEY and SMNVEV (reference sequence). V shed 4 bases and J shed 6 bases, with 10 bases lying between them. The CDR3 loop spans 13 amino acids. The CDR3 nucleotides are TGTGCCAGCAGTTCGGGGGGGGGTCAGCCCCAGCATTTT. It codes for CASSSGGGQPQHF.

The chain is built from TRBV5-1 and TRBJ2-7; D gene uncertain. The CDR3 loop spans 16 amino acids. Germline assignment: CDR1 SGHRS and CDR2 YFSETQ. V was pared by 4 bases and J by 7 bases, with 24 bases between. The CDR3 region has the DNA TGCGCCAGCAGCACCACGTTCGGGTACCTCAAGGAAGAGCAGTACTTC. Protein sequence: CASSTTFGYLKEEQYF.

This clone appeared a single time. This rearrangement joins TRBV29-1 to TRBJ1-4; D gene uncertain. The germline gives CDR1 SQVTM, CDR2 ANQGSEA. The ends were cut back, 7 bases at V and 6 bases at J, with 12 bases in the middle. The CDR3 length is 12 residues. This CDR3 reads CSAGEQDEKLFF. CDR3 bases: TGCAGCGCCGGAGAGCAGGATGAAAAACTGTTTTTT.

The chain employs TRBV2 and TRBJ2-1; D gene ambiguous. V was trimmed by 10 bases and J by 2 bases, leaving 12 bases between them. Germline CDR1 reads SNHLY; CDR2 reads FYNNEI. This CDR3 comprises 13 residues. CDR3 amino acids: CAKLSEAYNEQFF. The CDR3 region has the DNA TGTGCCAAACTAAGTGAGGCCTACAATGAGCAGTTCTTC. Full variable domain (outside the CDR3, taken from reference TRBV2 and TRBJ2-1): EPEVTQTPSHQVTQMGQEVILRCVPISNHLYFYWYRQILGQKVEFLVSFYNNEISEKSEIFDDQFSVERPDGSNFTLKIRSTKLEDSAMYFCAKLSEAYNEQFFGPGTRLTVL.

V is TRBV21-1 and J is TRBJ1-2; the D call TRBD1 from the table was never checked on the DNA. TRBV21-1 is marked as a pseudogene. CDR3 length: 11 amino acids. CDR3 bases: TGTGCCAGTAGGGGGAACTATGGCTACACCTTC. Protein: CASRGNYGYTF.

The V call is TRBV15, the J call TRBJ2-3; D remains unclear. CDR3 size: 13 residues. The V gene's germline CDR1 is LNHNV and CDR2 YYDKDF (reference sequence). The germline V and J ends were trimmed by 6 bases and 2 bases, with 9 bases remaining between them. Here the CDR3 DNA reads TGTGCCACCAGTCGACACTTCACAGATACGCAGTATTTT. Its translation: CATSRHFTDTQYF.

The chain joins TRBV29-1 to TRBJ1-1; D might be TRBD1 (5 bases). This CDR3 comprises 12 residues. The germline gives CDR1 SQVTM, CDR2 ANQGSEA. Trimming took off 7 bases at V and 1 base at J, with 10 bases between the two ends. CDR3 residues: CSGRQRNTEAFF. CDR3 sequence (DNA): TGCAGCGGAAGACAGCGGAACACTGAAGCTTTCTTT.

V usage is TRBV2 and J usage is TRBJ2-7; the D gene is possibly TRBD1 (5 bases). The CDR3 is 18 residues long. With 2 bases removed from V and 4 bases from J, the gap between germline ends came to 24 bases. Germline V lookup: CDR1 SNHLY, CDR2 FYNNEI. CDR3 in DNA: TGTGCCAGCAGTGAATCAATTCGGGTTACAGGCCTTATATACGAGCAGTACTTC. Its protein is CASSESIRVTGLIYEQYF.

This clone was seen only once. A junction boundary mismatches the germline segment, possibly from a read error. The CDR3 nucleotides are TGTGCCAGCAGTTTAGCCGGTTTTAGCTCACCCCTCCGCTTT. Translated, it gives CASSLAGFSSPLRF. This chain joins TRBV27 and TRBJ1-6; D is undetermined. CDR1 MNHEY and CDR2 SMNVEV come from the germline V gene (reference sequence). CDR3 length: 14 amino acids.

The chain combines TRBV2 with TRBJ2-3; unclear D gene. V gave up 5 bases and J gave up 2 bases, with 11 bases separating them. The CDR3 covers 14 residues. Germline V gene sequence: CDR1 SNHLY, CDR2 FYNNEI. The CDR3 DNA sequence: TGTGCCAGCAGTCGCGACAAACACACAGATACGCAGTATTTT. Translated, it gives CASSRDKHTDTQYF.

This clone was counted a few times. The rearrangement uses TRBV2 and TRBJ1-2; 11 positions agree with TRBD1. The V segment lost 9 bases and the J segment 3 bases; nucleotides outside the gene matches: 6. The CDR3 covers 14 residues. Germline loops: CDR1 SNHLY, CDR2 FYNNEI. CDR3 sequence: CARERDRGDYGYTF. The CDR3 coding sequence is TGTGCCAGAGAGCGGGACAGGGGGGACTATGGCTACACCTTC.

The chain joins TRBV18 to TRBJ1-1; D gene ambiguous. The CDR3 sequence is 15 residues long. Germline V lookup: CDR1 KGHSH, CDR2 LQKENI. With 6 bases removed from V and 0 bases from J, the gap between germline ends came to 14 bases. The CDR3 DNA follows: TGTGCCAGCTCCCCTTTCGCTAAGGTGAACACTGAAGCTTTCTTT. It yields the protein CASSPFAKVNTEAFF.

Only a few counts were recorded for this clone. The chain carries TRBV4-1 and TRBJ1-4; unclear D gene. CDR3 length equals 15 residues. The V end lost 4 bases, the J end lost 4 bases, and 13 bases lay between the germline ends. In germline, CDR1 is MGHRA, CDR2 YSYEKL. The CDR3 reads CASSLEIGSNEKLFF. The CDR3 DNA reads as TGCGCCAGCAGCCTCGAGATTGGGAGTAATGAAAAACTGTTTTTT.

The CDR3 loop is CASSLDRVGNEQYF. The DNA of the CDR3 is TGCGCCAGCAGCCTGGACAGGGTAGGGAACGAGCAGTACTTC. The chain carries TRBV10-1 and TRBJ2-7; 8 bases line up with TRBD1. J was trimmed by 5 bases and V by 6 bases; bases with no gene match: 9. CDR3 length: 14 amino acids. CDR1 is WNHNN and CDR2 is SYGVQD in the germline V gene (reference sequence).